The rows below give T cell receptor beta chains drawn from one sample of a study of blood T cell repertoires in COVID-19. Sequencing was performed with immunoSEQ multiplex PCR; in TCRdb, only in-frame clones are kept and a portion is missing. The sample contains under 200,000 clones, roughly 86% of which appear only once. The sequencing sample was made of PBMCs or T cells enriched from blood (not recorded which). The receptors stem from a woman between 35 and 50 years old in a cohort exposed to, infected with or recovered from COVID-19 (not recorded which). CDR3s include the opening cysteine and the closing phenylalanine or tryptophan. A D gene is named only where the DNA matches it firmly.

length	J	D	V	DNA	CDR3
14	TRBJ2-2	-	TRBV24-1	TGTGCCACCAGTAAGACAGTGAACACCGGGGAGCTGTTTTTT	CATSKTVNTGELFF
14	TRBJ1-1	-	TRBV5-1	TGCGCCAGCAGCTTGGGTAGTGTGAACACTGAAGCTTTCTTT	CASSLGSVNTEAFF
13	TRBJ2-7	-	TRBV7-9	TGTGCCAGCAGCTTAGGGTTCGGTACCGAGCAGTACTTC	CASSLGFGTEQYF
13	TRBJ1-6	TRBD1	TRBV30	TGTGCCTGGGCCGGGACAGGGGATTCACCCCTCCACTTT	CAWAGTGDSPLHF
16	TRBJ1-5	-	TRBV5-1	TGCGCCAGCAGCTTGGATGGGCAGGGCCTTTATCAGCCCCAGCATTTT	CASSLDGQGLYQPQHF
15	TRBJ2-7	TRBD2	TRBV3-1/TRBV3-2	TGTGCCAGCAGCCACAGGACTAGCTCCACCTACGAGCAGTACTTC	CASSHRTSSTYEQYF
16	TRBJ2-1	TRBD2	TRBV6-1	TGTGCCAGCAGTGACCCCCTAGCGGGATTTCACAATGAGCAGTTCTTC	CASSDPLAGFHNEQFF
19	TRBJ2-1	-	TRBV5-4	TGTGCCAGCAGCGAGGACGGGGGAGCTAGTGGCCAGGCCTACAATGAGCAGTTCTTC	CASSEDGGASGQAYNEQFF
14	TRBJ2-1	-	TRBV15	TGTGCCACCAGCAGAGTTAGCAGTTACAATGAGCAGTTCTTC	CATSRVSSYNEQFF
14	TRBJ2-1	TRBD2	TRBV5-1	TGCGCCAGCAGCTTTAGCGGGACCTACAATGAGCAGTTCTTC	CASSFSGTYNEQFF
14	TRBJ1-1	TRBD1	TRBV7-2	TGTGCCAGCAGCTTCAACCAAGGGACAGATGAAGCTTTCTTT	CASSFNQGTDEAFF